A selection of T cell receptor beta chains follows, all from one sample in a study of regulatory T cells in long-lasting Graves disease. TCRdb redid the calling of the multiplex PCR reads with MiXCR, one entry per CDR3 protein. The sample holds roughly 500,000 distinct CDR3 sequences; about a fifth are singletons and the top ten take 7.1%. Sequenced material: peripheral blood mononuclear cells (PBMCs), taken when the disease was refractory, from a patient treated with antithyroid drugs. These receptors originate from a female donor with Graves disease. CDR3s include the opening cysteine and the closing phenylalanine or tryptophan. The order of the fields is J gene, V gene, clone size, CDR3 protein. Some rows mark clone size as missing; the rest say once, few, many or name a class of expanded clone.

>TRBJ1-1|TRBV20-1|.
CSARDRGTDTEAFF
>TRBJ2-7|TRBV20-1|.
CSASGTFSYEQYF
>TRBJ2-7|TRBV28|many
CASSFTGGDYEQYF
>TRBJ1-1|TRBV6-2/TRBV6-3|few
CASSPLLRTEAFF
>TRBJ2-1|TRBV9|.
CASSVTRAQGTGEQFF
>TRBJ1-6|TRBV27|few
CASSFEGLGNSPLHF
>TRBJ2-2|TRBV19|few
CASSTSHAQNWAGELFF
>TRBJ2-7|TRBV7-9|.
CASSSEWTGSAYEQYF
>TRBJ1-1|TRBV5-1|many
CASSLGGAATEAFF
>TRBJ1-1|TRBV6-2/TRBV6-3|.
CASSYAGQANTEAFF
>TRBJ1-1|TRBV29-1|.
CSVGSGVVTEAFF
>TRBJ1-6|TRBV6-5|many
CASSYSMSGTDNSPLHF
>TRBJ1-1|TRBV6-2/TRBV6-3|few
CASSSVTEAFF
>TRBJ2-7|TRBV24-1|many
CATSDSGTTYEQYF
>TRBJ2-7|TRBV20-1|.
CSARDPGEAYEQYF
>TRBJ2-2|TRBV5-1|few
CASSITGGDTGELFF
>TRBJ1-1|TRBV3-1|many
CASSPRTGKTEAFF
>TRBJ2-1|TRBV28|.
CASSLAGVDNEQFF